This record concerns one T cell receptor beta chain sequence. The data originate from a study of blood T cell repertoires in COVID-19. As for the study in general: Collection of acute and convalescent COVID-19 samples took place in the United States, Italy and Spain. The cDNA or gDNA used as material had been derived from T cells, B-cell-depleted T cells, or PBMCs.

Seattle patient enrollment occurred during active infection, with longitudinal follow-up thereafter. This CDR3 comprises 15 residues. Germline V gives CDR1 SGHNT, CDR2 YENEEA. With 2 bases clipped from V and 2 bases from J, the junction kept 2 bases outside the gene matches. Per the original data handling: Nucleated cell counts were estimated from reference gene primer amplification. Sequencing was performed with immunoSEQ multiplex PCR; in TCRdb, only in-frame clones are kept and a portion is missing. Clone size and V and J calls were adopted from that table, with D and trimming inferred from the DNA. The top ten clones hold 25% to 35% of a sample with approximately 58,000 clones, more than 80% of them seen once.

Sequenced input: peripheral blood. The sequence was collected from a man in his sixties with COVID-19, enrolled during active disease. The V and J genes are TRBV11-3 and TRBJ2-1, with 8 bases fitting TRBD1. CDR3 bases: TGTGCCAGCAGCTTAAGACAGGGGCCCTACAATGAGCAGTTCTTC. It codes for CASSLRQGPYNEQFF.